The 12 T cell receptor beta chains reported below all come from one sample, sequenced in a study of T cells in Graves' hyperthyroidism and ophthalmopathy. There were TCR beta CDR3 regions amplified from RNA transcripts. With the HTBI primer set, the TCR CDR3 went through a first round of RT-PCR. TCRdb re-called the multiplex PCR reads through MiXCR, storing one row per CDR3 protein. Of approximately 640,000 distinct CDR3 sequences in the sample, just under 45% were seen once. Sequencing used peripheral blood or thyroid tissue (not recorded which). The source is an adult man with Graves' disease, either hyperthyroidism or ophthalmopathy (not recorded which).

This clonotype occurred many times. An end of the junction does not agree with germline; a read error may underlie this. The CDR3 is CASREGLAGGTGELFF. The CDR3 DNA sequence: TGTGCCAGCAGGGAAGGACTAGCGGGAGGGACCGGGGAGCTGTTTTTT. This chain connects TRBV2 to TRBJ2-2; 15 bases align to TRBD2. The CDR3 spans 16 residues. CDR1 is SNHLY, CDR2 FYNNEI, per germline.

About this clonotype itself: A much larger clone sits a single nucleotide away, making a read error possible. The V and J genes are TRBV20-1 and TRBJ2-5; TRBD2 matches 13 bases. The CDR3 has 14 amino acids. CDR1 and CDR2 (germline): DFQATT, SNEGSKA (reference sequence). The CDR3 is CSSRGLAGQETQYF. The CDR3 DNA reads TGCAGTTCTAGGGGACTAGCGGGACAAGAGACCCAGTACTTC.

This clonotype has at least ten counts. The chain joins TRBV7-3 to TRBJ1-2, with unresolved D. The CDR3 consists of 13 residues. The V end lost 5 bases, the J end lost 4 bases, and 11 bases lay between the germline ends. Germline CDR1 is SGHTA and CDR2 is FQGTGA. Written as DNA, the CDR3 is TGTGCCAGCAGCCCTAGTGTGGGCTATGGCTACACCTTC. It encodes CASSPSVGYGYTF.

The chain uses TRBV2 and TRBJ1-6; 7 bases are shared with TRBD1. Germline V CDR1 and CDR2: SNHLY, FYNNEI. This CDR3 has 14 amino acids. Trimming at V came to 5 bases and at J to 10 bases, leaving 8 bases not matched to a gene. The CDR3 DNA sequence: TGTGCCAGCAGTTTTTTCGCAGGGGGGTCACCCCTCCACTTT. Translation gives CASSFFAGGSPLHF.

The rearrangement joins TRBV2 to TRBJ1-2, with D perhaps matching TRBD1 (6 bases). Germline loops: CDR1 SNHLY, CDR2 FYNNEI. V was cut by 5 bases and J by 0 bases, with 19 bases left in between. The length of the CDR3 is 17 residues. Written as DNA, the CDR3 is TGTGCCAGCAGTTACTCCGGGACACGAAAAGCTAACTATGGCTACACCTTC. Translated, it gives CASSYSGTRKANYGYTF.

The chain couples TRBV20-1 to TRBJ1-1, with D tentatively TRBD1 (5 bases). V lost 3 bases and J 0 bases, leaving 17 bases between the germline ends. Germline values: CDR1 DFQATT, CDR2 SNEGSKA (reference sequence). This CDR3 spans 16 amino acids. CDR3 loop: CSASWDSPGMNTEAFF. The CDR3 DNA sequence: TGCAGTGCTAGTTGGGACTCTCCAGGGATGAACACTGAAGCTTTCTTT.

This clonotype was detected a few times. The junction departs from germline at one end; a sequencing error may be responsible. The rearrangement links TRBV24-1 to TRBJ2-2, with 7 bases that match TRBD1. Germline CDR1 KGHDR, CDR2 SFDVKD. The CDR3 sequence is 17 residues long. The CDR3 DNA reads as TGTGCCACCAGTGATTTGGGGCCGGGACAGAACACCGAGGAGCTGTTTTTT. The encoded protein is CATSDLGPGQNTEELFF.

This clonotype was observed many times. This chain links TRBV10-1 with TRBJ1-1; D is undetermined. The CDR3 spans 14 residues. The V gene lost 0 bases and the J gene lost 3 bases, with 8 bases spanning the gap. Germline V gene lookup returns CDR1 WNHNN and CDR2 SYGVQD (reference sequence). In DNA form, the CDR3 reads TGCGCCAGCAGTGAGTCTGTTGGCGACACTGAAGCTTTCTTT. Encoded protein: CASSESVGDTEAFF.

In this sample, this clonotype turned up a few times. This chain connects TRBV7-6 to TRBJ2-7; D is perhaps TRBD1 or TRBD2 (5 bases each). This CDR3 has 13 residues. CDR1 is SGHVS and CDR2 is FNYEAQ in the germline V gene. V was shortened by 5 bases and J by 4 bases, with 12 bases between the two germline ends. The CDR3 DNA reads TGTGCCAGCAGCCGAGGGGAATTATACGAGCAGTACTTC. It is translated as CASSRGELYEQYF.

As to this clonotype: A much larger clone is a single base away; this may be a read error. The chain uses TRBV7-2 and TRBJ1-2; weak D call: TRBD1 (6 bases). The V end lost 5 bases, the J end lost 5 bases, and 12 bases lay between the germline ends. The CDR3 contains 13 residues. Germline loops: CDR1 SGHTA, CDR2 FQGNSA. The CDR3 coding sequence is TGTGCCAGCAGCATGTTCACAGGGTATGGCTACACCTTC. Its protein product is CASSMFTGYGYTF.

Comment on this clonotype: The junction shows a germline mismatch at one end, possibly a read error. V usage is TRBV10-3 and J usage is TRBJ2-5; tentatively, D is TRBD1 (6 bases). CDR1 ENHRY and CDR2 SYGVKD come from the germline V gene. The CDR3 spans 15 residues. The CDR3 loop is CAICDPTGSQETQYF. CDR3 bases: TGTGCCATCTGTGACCCAACAGGGTCACAAGAGACCCAGTACTTC.

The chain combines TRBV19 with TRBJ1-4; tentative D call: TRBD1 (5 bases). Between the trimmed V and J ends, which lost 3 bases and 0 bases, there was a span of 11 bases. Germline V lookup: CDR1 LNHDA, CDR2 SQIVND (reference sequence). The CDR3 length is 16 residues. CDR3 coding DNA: TGTGCCAGTAGTATGCAGGGAAGGGCAACTAATGAAAAACTGTTTTTT. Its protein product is CASSMQGRATNEKLFF.